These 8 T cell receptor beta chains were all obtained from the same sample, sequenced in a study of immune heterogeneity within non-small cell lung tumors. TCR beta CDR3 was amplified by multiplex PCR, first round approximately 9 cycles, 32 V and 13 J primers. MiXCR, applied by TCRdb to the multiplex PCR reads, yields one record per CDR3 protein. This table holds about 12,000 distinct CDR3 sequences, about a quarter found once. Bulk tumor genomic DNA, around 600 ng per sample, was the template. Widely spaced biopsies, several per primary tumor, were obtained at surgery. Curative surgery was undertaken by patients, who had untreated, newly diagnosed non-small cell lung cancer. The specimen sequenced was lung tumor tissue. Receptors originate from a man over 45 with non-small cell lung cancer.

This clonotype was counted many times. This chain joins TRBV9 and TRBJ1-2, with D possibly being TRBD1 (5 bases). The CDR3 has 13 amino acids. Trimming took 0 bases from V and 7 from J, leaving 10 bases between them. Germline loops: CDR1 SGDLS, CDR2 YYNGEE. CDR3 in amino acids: CASSVDGRGGYTF. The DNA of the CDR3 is TGTGCCAGCAGCGTAGATGGGAGGGGTGGCTACACCTTC.

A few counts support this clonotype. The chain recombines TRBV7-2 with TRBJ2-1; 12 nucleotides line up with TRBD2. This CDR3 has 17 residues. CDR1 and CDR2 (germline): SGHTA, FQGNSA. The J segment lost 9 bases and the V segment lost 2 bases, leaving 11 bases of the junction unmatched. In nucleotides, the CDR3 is TGTGCCAGCAGCTTAAACGGTGCTAGCGGGAGGGCCGGTGAGCAGTTCTTC. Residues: CASSLNGASGRAGEQFF. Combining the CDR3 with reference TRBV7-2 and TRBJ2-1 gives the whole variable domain GAGVSQSPSNKVTEKGKDVELRCDPISGHTALYWYRQSLGQGLEFLIYFQGNSAPDKSGLPSDRFSAERTGGSVSTLTIQRTQQEDSAVYLCASSLNGASGRAGEQFFGPGTRLTVL.

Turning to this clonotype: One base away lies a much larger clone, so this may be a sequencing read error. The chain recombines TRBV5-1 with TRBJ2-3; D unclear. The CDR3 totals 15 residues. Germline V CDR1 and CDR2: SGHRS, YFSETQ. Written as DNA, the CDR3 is TGCGCCAGCAGCTTGCAGGAGTTTGTTTCAGATACGAAGTATTTT. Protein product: CASSLQEFVSDTKYF.

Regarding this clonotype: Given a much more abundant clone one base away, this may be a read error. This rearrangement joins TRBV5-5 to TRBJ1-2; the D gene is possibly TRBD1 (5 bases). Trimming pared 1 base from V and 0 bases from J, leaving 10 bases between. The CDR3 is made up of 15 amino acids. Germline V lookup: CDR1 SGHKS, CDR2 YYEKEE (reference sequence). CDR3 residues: CASSLSTTANYGYTF. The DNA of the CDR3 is TGTGCCAGCAGCTTGTCTACGACAGCTAACTATGGCTACACCTTC.

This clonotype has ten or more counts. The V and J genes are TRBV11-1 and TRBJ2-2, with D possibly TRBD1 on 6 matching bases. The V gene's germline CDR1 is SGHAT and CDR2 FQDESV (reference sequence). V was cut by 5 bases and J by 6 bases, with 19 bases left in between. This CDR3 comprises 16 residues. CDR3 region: CASSLEEQGLAGELFF. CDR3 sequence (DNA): TGTGCCAGCAGCCTAGAGGAGCAGGGGCTCGCCGGGGAGCTGTTTTTT.

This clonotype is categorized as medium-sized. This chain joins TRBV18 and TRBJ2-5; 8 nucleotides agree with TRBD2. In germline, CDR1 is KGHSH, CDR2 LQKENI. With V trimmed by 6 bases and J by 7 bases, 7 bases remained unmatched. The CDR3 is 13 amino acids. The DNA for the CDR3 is TGTGCCAGCTCCAGCGGGGGAAAAGGGACCCAGTACTTC. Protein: CASSSGGKGTQYF.

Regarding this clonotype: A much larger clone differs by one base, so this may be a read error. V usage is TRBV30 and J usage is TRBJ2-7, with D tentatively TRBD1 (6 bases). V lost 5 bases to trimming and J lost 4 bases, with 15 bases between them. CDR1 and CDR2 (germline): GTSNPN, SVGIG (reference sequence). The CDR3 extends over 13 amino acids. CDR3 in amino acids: CAWSRTEAYEQYF. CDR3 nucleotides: TGTGCCTGGTCCCGGACAGAGGCGTACGAGCAGTACTTC.

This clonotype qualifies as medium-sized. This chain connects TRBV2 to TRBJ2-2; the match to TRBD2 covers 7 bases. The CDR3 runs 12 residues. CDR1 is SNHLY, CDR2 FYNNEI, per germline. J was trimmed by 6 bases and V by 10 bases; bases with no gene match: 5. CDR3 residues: CATGRFPGELFF. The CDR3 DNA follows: TGTGCCACCGGGAGGTTTCCCGGGGAGCTGTTTTTT. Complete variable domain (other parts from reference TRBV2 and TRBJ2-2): EPEVTQTPSHQVTQMGQEVILRCVPISNHLYFYWYRQILGQKVEFLVSFYNNEISEKSEIFDDQFSVERPDGSNFTLKIRSTKLEDSAMYFCATGRFPGELFFGEGSRLTVL.